The source of this T cell receptor beta chain is a study of T cell responses to AZD1222 COVID-19 vaccine. Study results and limitations: Donor demographics were predominantly white British with a female majority; clonal diversity may be underestimated. Dominant at 160-218 and 743-854, vaccine-associated CD4 TCRs also spanned spike.

TCRdb keeps only in-frame clones here, not all; method: immunoSEQ multiplex PCR. Among around 120,000 clones listed, 80% to 90% were seen once. As concerns this clone: Its matching antigen is unknown.

The CDR3 covers 15 residues. From germline, CDR1 is SGHRS and CDR2 YFSETQ. Trimming took off 0 bases at V and 3 bases at J, with 10 bases between the two ends. The TCR was taken from an adult in good health. The sequencing here drew on peripheral blood, taken on day 0 of MenACWY control vaccination. The rearrangement joins TRBV5-1 to TRBJ1-5; tentative D call: TRBD1 (5 bases). The CDR3 spells CASSLGGGDNQPQHF. CDR3 sequence (DNA): TGCGCCAGCAGCTTGGGGGGAGGGGACAATCAGCCCCAGCATTTT. The variable domain in full, completed from reference TRBV5-1 and TRBJ1-5, reads KAGVTQTPRYLIKTRGQQVTLSCSPISGHRSVSWYQQTPGQGLQFLFEYFSETQRNKGNFPGRFSGRQFSNSRSEMNVSTLELGDSALYLCASSLGGGDNQPQHFGDGTRLSIL.